This T cell receptor (beta chain) was documented in a study of glioma-infiltrating T cells after dendritic cell vaccination. Across the study: Dendritic cell vaccine was injected intradermally three times, biweekly.

Regarding time point: after dendritic cell vaccination, including at tumor progression/relapse. Assay used: immunoSEQ multiplex PCR; TCRdb lists only in-frame clones, some missing. The sample contains about 58,000 clones, approximately 81% of which appear only once. Sequences were derived from blood, sampled after dendritic cell vaccination. This TCR derives from a human donor with glioblastoma.

This CDR3 reads CASSLKGQANTEAFF. The DNA of the CDR3 is TGTGCCAGCAGCTTGAAGGGGCAGGCGAACACTGAAGCTTTCTTT. V is TRBV7-9 and J is TRBJ1-1; tentative D call: TRBD1 (5 bases). This CDR3 spans 15 amino acids. V was shortened by 3 bases and J by 1 base, with 12 bases between the two germline ends. CDR1 SEHNR and CDR2 FQNEAQ come from the germline V gene (reference sequence).